This T cell receptor beta chain was recorded in a study of blood T cell repertoires in COVID-19. Study in general: Some COVID-19 samples were acute and others convalescent; all came from the United States, Italy and Spain. T cells, B-cell-depleted T cells, or PBMCs supplied cDNA or gDNA.

The CDR3 is 14 residues long. Germline loops: CDR1 SGDLS, CDR2 YYNGEE. Trimming removed 0 bases from V and 5 bases from J, with 11 bases in between. Original handling: Amplification from reference gene primers served as the basis for estimated nucleated cell counts. TCRdb's table, derived via immunoSEQ multiplex PCR, lists solely in-frame clones and lacks some. V and J calls and clone size are copied from that table; D and trimming were computed from the DNA. The table includes 200,000 to 300,000 clones, approximately 80% detected once. The chain uses TRBV9 and TRBJ1-1; D gene uncertain. Sequencing input: peripheral blood. The clonotype comes from a man aged 40-49 years who had recovered from COVID-19. The CDR3 sequence: CASSVVPRETEAFF. As DNA, the CDR3 is TGTGCCAGCAGCGTAGTACCTAGGGAGACTGAAGCTTTCTTT.